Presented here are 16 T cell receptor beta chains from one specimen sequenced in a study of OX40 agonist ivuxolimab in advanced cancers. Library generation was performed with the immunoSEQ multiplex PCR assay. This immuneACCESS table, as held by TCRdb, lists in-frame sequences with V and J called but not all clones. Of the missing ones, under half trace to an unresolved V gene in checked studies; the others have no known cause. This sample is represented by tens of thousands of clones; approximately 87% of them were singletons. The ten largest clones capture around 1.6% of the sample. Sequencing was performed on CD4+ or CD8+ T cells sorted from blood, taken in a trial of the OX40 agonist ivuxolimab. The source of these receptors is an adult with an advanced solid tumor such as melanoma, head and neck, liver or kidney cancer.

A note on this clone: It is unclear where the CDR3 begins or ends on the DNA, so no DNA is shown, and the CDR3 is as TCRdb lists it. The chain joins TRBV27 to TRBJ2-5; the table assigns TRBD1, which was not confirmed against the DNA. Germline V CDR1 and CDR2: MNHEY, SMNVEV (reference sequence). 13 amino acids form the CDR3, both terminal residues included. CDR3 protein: CASSSSRGETQYF.

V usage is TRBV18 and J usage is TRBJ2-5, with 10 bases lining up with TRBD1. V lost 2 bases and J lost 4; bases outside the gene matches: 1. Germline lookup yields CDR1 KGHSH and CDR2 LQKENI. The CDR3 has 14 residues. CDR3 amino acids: CASSPGQGGETQYF. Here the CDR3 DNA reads TGTGCCAGCTCACCAGGACAGGGGGGAGAGACCCAGTACTTC. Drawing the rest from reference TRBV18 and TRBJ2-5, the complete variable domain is NAGVMQNPRHLVRRRGQEARLRCSPMKGHSHVYWYRQLPEEGLKFMVYLQKENIIDESGMPKERFSAEFPKEGPSILRIQQVVRGDSAAYFCASSPGQGGETQYFGPGTRLLVL.

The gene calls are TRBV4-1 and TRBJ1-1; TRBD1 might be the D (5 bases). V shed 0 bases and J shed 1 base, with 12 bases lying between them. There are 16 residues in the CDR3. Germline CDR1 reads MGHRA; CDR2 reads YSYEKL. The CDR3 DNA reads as TGCGCCAGCAGCCAAGAAGGAAGGGGCCGGAACACTGAAGCTTTCTTT. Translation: CASSQEGRGRNTEAFF.

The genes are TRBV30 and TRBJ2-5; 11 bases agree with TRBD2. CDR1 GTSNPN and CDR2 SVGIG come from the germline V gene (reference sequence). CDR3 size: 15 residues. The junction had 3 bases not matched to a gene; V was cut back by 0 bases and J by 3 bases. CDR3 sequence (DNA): TGTGCCTGGAGTGTGCTGACTAGCGGGGAAGAGACCCAGTACTTC. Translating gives CAWSVLTSGEETQYF.

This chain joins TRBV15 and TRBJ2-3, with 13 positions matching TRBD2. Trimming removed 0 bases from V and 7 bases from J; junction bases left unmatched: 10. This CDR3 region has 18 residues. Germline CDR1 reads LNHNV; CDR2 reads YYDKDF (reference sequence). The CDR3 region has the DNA TGTGCCACCAGCAGAGAACTACTAGCGGGGGGGAGTCTATATACGCAGTATTTT. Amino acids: CATSRELLAGGSLYTQYF.

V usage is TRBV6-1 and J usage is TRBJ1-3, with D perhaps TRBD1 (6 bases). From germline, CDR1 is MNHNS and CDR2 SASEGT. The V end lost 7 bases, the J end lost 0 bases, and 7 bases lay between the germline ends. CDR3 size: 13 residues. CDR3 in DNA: TGTGCCAGCAAGGACAGCTCTGGAAACACCATATATTTT. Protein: CASKDSSGNTIYF.

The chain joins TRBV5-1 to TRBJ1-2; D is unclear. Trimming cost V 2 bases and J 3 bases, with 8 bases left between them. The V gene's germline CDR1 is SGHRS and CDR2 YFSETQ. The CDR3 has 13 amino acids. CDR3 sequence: CASSFGDDYGYTF. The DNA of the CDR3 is TGCGCCAGCAGCTTCGGGGATGACTATGGCTACACCTTC.

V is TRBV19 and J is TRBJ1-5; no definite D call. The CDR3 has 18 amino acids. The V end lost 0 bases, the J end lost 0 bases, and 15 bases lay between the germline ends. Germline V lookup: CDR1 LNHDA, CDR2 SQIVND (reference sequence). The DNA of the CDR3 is TGTGCCAGTAGTATAGATCCGGGAGAGGCCTATAGCAATCAGCCCCAGCATTTT. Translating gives CASSIDPGEAYSNQPQHF.

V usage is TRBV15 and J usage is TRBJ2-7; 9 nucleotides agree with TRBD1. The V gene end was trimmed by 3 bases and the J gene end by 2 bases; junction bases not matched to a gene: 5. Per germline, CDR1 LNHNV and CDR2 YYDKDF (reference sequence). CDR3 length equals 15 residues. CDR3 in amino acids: CATSSYRGQTYEQYF. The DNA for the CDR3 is TGTGCCACCAGCAGCTACAGGGGGCAAACCTACGAGCAGTACTTC.

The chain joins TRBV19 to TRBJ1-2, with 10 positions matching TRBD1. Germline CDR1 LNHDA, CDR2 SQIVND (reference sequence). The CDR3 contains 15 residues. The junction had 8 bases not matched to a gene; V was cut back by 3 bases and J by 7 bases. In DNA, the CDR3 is TGTGCCAGTAGTATTCGGGACAGGGGTATAAGTGGCTACACCTTC. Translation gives CASSIRDRGISGYTF.

CDR3 sequence (DNA): TGTGCCTGGAGTACTGGGATGGATTCACCCCTCCACTTT. The encoded protein is CAWSTGMDSPLHF. The chain combines TRBV30 with TRBJ1-6, with D uncertain. The CDR3 has 13 amino acids. Trimming removed 2 bases from V and 8 bases from J, with 10 bases in between. The germline V gene encodes CDR1 GTSNPN and CDR2 SVGIG (reference sequence). Full variable domain (remainder filled in from reference TRBV30 and TRBJ1-6): SQTIHQWPATLVQPVGSPLSLECTVEGTSNPNLYWYRQAAGRGLQLLFYSVGIGQISSEVPQNLSASRPQDRQFILSSKKLLLSDSGFYLCAWSTGMDSPLHFGNGTRLTVT.

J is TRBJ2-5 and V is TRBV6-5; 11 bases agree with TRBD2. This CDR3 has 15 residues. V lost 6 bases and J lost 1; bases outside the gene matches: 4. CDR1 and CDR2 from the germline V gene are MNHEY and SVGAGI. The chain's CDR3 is CASRSTSGVQETQYF. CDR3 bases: TGTGCCAGCAGATCGACTAGCGGGGTCCAAGAGACCCAGTACTTC.

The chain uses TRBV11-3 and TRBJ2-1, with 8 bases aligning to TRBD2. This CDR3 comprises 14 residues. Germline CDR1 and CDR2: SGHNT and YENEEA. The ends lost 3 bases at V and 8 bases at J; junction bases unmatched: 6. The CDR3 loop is CASSLGSGSDEQFF. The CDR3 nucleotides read TGTGCCAGCAGCTTGGGGAGCGGGAGTGATGAGCAGTTCTTC.

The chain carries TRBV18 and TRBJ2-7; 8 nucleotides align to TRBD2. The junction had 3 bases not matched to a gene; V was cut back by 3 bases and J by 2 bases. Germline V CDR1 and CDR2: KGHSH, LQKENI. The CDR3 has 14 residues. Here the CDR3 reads CASSPTGGPYEQYF. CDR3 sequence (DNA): TGTGCCAGCTCACCGACGGGAGGGCCCTACGAGCAGTACTTC.

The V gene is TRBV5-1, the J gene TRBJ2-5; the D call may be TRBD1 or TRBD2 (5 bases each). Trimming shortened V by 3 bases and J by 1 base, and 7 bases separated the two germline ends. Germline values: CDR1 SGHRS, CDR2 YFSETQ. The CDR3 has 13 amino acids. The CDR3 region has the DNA TGCGCCAGCAGCTGGGGGAGCCAAGAGACCCAGTACTTC. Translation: CASSWGSQETQYF.

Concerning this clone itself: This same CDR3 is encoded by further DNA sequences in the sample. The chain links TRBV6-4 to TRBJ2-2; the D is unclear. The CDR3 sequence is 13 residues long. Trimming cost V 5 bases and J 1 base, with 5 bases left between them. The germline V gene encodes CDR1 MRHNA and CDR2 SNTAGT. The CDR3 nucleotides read TGTGCCAGCAGTAACCTGAACACCGGGGAGCTGTTTTTT. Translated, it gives CASSNLNTGELFF.